Listed here are 32 T cell receptor beta chains from one sample, sequenced in a study of OX40 agonist ivuxolimab in advanced cancers. TCRdb keeps only in-frame clones here, not all; method: immunoSEQ multiplex PCR. Of around 83,000 clones listed, roughly nine tenths are singletons. Here the sequenced sample was CD4+ or CD8+ T cells sorted from blood, taken in a trial of the OX40 agonist ivuxolimab. These receptors originate from an adult with an advanced solid tumor such as melanoma, head and neck, liver or kidney cancer.

The chain joins TRBV4-3 to TRBJ2-1; TRBD2 aligns across 9 bases. Germline V lookup: CDR1 LGHNA, CDR2 YSLEER. V dropped 1 base and J dropped 6; count of bases not matched to a gene: 4. The CDR3 runs to 15 residues. CDR3 sequence (DNA): TGCGCCAGCAGCCAAGTTAGCGGGGGCCCCAATGAGCAGTTCTTC. Translating gives CASSQVSGGPNEQFF.

The V and J genes are TRBV10-2 and TRBJ1-2; tentatively, D is TRBD1 (5 bases). V lost 4 bases, J lost 3 bases, and 12 bases lay in between. This CDR3 is 14 amino acids long. CDR1 and CDR2 (germline): WSHSY, SAAADI. CDR3 sequence: CASSGAGTDYGYTF. For the CDR3, the DNA is TGCGCCAGCAGTGGGGCAGGGACGGACTATGGCTACACCTTC.

This rearrangement joins TRBV19 to TRBJ2-5; TRBD1 is a possible D gene (5 bases). Deletions cut 3 bases from V and 1 base from J, with 12 bases between. There are 15 residues in the CDR3. Germline V gives CDR1 LNHDA, CDR2 SQIVND (reference sequence). DNA of the CDR3: TGTGCCAGTAGTATTGGGAAGACAGCCCAAGAGACCCAGTACTTC. Translating gives CASSIGKTAQETQYF.

The chain is built from TRBV5-1 and TRBJ2-7; D possibly corresponds to TRBD2 (6 bases). The CDR3 length is 15 residues. V was pared by 4 bases and J by 2 bases, with 16 bases between. The germline CDR1 and CDR2 sequences are SGHRS and YFSETQ. The CDR3 sequence: CASSPGIAEPYEQYF. The CDR3 nucleotides read TGCGCCAGCAGCCCCGGAATAGCGGAGCCCTACGAGCAGTACTTC.

This CDR3 reads CASRREARSAGTQYF. In nucleotides, the CDR3 is TGTGCCAGCAGGAGAGAGGCTAGAAGCGCGGGTACGCAGTATTTT. This chain joins TRBV6-4 and TRBJ2-3, with D maybe TRBD2 (5 bases). The germline gives CDR1 MRHNA, CDR2 SNTAGT. This CDR3 is built from 15 residues. Trimming shortened V by 6 bases and J by 8 bases, and 21 bases separated the two germline ends.

This clone was seen a few times. This chain links TRBV4-1 with TRBJ1-2, with unresolved D. Trimming pared 1 base from V and 5 bases from J, leaving 11 bases between. From germline, CDR1 is MGHRA and CDR2 YSYEKL. The CDR3 is 14 amino acids. CDR3 region: CASSQGRVGYGYTF. For the CDR3, the DNA is TGCGCCAGCAGCCAAGGGAGGGTAGGGTATGGCTACACCTTC.

The V gene is TRBV20-1, the J gene TRBJ2-5; D gene uncertain. Germline values: CDR1 DFQATT, CDR2 SNEGSKA (reference sequence). Deletions cut 5 bases from V and 7 bases from J, with 11 bases between. The CDR3 length is 11 residues. DNA of the CDR3: TGCAGTGCTCGAACGGGTGGGACCCAGTACTTC. Its translation: CSARTGGTQYF.

The rearrangement uses TRBV5-1 and TRBJ2-5; D might be TRBD1 or TRBD2, each matching 5 bases. V was shortened by 0 bases and J by 3 bases, with 9 bases between the two germline ends. The CDR3 sequence is 14 residues long. Germline CDR1 SGHRS, CDR2 YFSETQ. The CDR3 is CASSLGDVEETQYF. The CDR3 coding sequence is TGCGCCAGCAGCTTGGGGGACGTCGAAGAGACCCAGTACTTC.

The V call is TRBV6-6, the J call TRBJ1-5, with TRBD1 identical over 7 bases. The CDR3 runs 16 residues. V shed 2 bases and J 1 base; nucleotides not matched to a gene: 5. The V gene's germline CDR1 is MNHNY and CDR2 SVGAGI (reference sequence). The CDR3 sequence is CASSYALGQSNQPQHF. CDR3 DNA sequence: TGTGCCAGCAGTTACGCGTTGGGACAGAGCAATCAGCCCCAGCATTTT.

V and J are TRBV15 and TRBJ2-7; 8 bases agree with TRBD1. The length of the CDR3 is 16 residues. V dropped 0 bases and J dropped 3; count of bases not matched to a gene: 7. Germline values: CDR1 LNHNV, CDR2 YYDKDF (reference sequence). CDR3 sequence reads: CATSRDRTGSHYEQYF. Written as DNA, the CDR3 is TGTGCCACCAGCAGAGATCGGACAGGGTCCCACTACGAGCAGTACTTC.

The chain couples TRBV10-2 to TRBJ1-1, with D possibly TRBD1 on 5 matching bases. The germline gives CDR1 WSHSY, CDR2 SAAADI. The CDR3 runs to 13 residues. V lost 7 bases and J 0 bases, leaving 9 bases between the germline ends. The CDR3 loop reads CASKATVNTEAFF. As DNA, the CDR3 is TGCGCCAGCAAGGCGACAGTGAACACTGAAGCTTTCTTT.

The chain joins TRBV11-2 to TRBJ2-3; TRBD2 is a possible D gene (7 bases). V lost 8 bases to trimming and J lost 6 bases, with 18 bases between them. This CDR3 contains 14 residues. Germline loops: CDR1 SGHAT, CDR2 FQNNGV. In DNA, the CDR3 is TGTGCCAGCTCCCCCGGGGGGCCTAGGGATACGCAGTATTTT. Its translation: CASSPGGPRDTQYF.

The J gene is TRBJ2-3, the V gene TRBV2; 12 nucleotides line up with TRBD2. Germline V gene data show CDR1 as SNHLY and CDR2 as FYNNEI. There are 15 residues in the CDR3. V lost 6 bases and J lost 5; bases outside the gene matches: 6. The DNA for the CDR3 is TGTGCCAGCAGGGGGACTAGCGGGTGGGGAGATACGCAGTATTTT. Protein: CASRGTSGWGDTQYF.

The J gene is TRBJ2-5, the V gene TRBV6-1; 10 bases align to TRBD2. Trimming cost V 10 bases and J 5 bases; bases outside gene matches: 13. Germline V gene lookup returns CDR1 MNHNS and CDR2 SASEGT. The CDR3 consists of 15 residues. In nucleotides, the CDR3 is TGTGCCATCACCCCGGCTAGCGGGGGTTGGGAGACCCAGTACTTC. Protein: CAITPASGGWETQYF.

CDR3 nucleotides: TGTGCCAGCAGCTTAACAGGGACTGGGGCCAACGTCCTGACTTTC. Translation gives CASSLTGTGANVLTF. The J gene is TRBJ2-6, the V gene TRBV7-2; tentatively, D is TRBD1 (6 bases). The CDR3 covers 15 residues. With 2 bases removed from V and 2 bases from J, the gap between germline ends came to 7 bases. CDR1 SGHTA and CDR2 FQGNSA come from the germline V gene.

The chain uses TRBV29-1 and TRBJ1-1; 12 nucleotides match TRBD1. Germline assignment: CDR1 SQVTM and CDR2 ANQGSEA. Unmatched junction bases numbered 5, after V lost 4 bases and J lost 2 bases. The length of the CDR3 is 15 residues. CDR3 in amino acids: CSVAGTGGYNTEAFF. DNA for the CDR3: TGCAGCGTTGCCGGGACAGGGGGCTACAACACTGAAGCTTTCTTT.

The V call is TRBV28, the J call TRBJ1-1; TRBD1 might be the D (6 bases). Trimming cost V 8 bases and J 4 bases, with 17 bases left between them. This CDR3 has 14 amino acids. From germline, CDR1 is MDHEN and CDR2 SYDVKM. CDR3 coding DNA: TGTGCCAGCCGACCGCCTAGAGGGGGCACTGAAGCTTTCTTT. As protein: CASRPPRGGTEAFF.

The CDR3 here is CASSPPHREETQYF. CDR3 nucleotide sequence: TGTGCCAGCTCACCACCTCACAGAGAAGAGACCCAGTACTTC. The rearrangement uses TRBV18 and TRBJ2-5; no definite D call. In germline, CDR1 is KGHSH, CDR2 LQKENI. The V and J ends lost 0 bases and 3 bases respectively, with 8 bases between them. The CDR3 is made up of 14 amino acids.

This clone has just a few counts. The chain recombines TRBV5-1 with TRBJ2-7, with a possible D match to TRBD1 (5 bases). V dropped 4 bases and J dropped 7 bases, with 18 bases sitting between them. The CDR3 covers 14 residues. Germline CDR1 and CDR2: SGHRS and YFSETQ. This CDR3 is CASSPGMGRWEQYF. CDR3 nucleotides: TGCGCCAGCAGCCCAGGGATGGGGCGGTGGGAGCAGTACTTC.

This chain uses TRBV28 with TRBJ1-1; D possibly corresponds to TRBD1 (5 bases). CDR3 length: 15 amino acids. CDR1 is MDHEN and CDR2 is SYDVKM in the germline V gene. V shed 7 bases and J shed 5 bases, with 20 bases lying between them. For the CDR3, the DNA is TGTGCCAGCACCCCCATGAGGGGCCGGAAGACTGAAGCTTTCTTT. Protein: CASTPMRGRKTEAFF.

CDR3 residues: CASSRDITEAFF. The CDR3, as DNA: TGTGCCAGCAGCAGGGACATTACTGAAGCTTTCTTT. J is TRBJ1-1 and V is TRBV6-6; a weak D match, TRBD1 (6 bases). Trimming took off 6 bases at V and 5 bases at J, with 10 bases between the two ends. The CDR3 consists of 12 residues. CDR1 is MNHNY and CDR2 is SVGAGI in the germline V gene (reference sequence).

The CDR3 loop is CASSLTLAGVGDTQYF. CDR3 nucleotide sequence: TGCGCCAGCAGCTTGACACTAGCGGGAGTCGGAGATACGCAGTATTTT. The rearrangement joins TRBV5-1 to TRBJ2-3; the match to TRBD2 covers 11 bases. The CDR3 is made up of 16 amino acids. Germline loops: CDR1 SGHRS, CDR2 YFSETQ. Trimming cost V 1 base and J 5 bases; bases outside gene matches: 6.

The chain is built from TRBV28 and TRBJ2-5; TRBD1 might be the D (6 bases). This CDR3 is built from 15 residues. Trimming pared 3 bases from V and 4 bases from J, leaving 15 bases between. The germline CDR1 and CDR2 sequences are MDHEN and SYDVKM. This chain's CDR3 is CASSLIGTTGETQYF. In nucleotides, the CDR3 is TGTGCCAGCAGTTTGATTGGGACAACGGGAGAGACCCAGTACTTC.

This chain uses TRBV10-3 with TRBJ1-1; D is undetermined. Germline lookup yields CDR1 ENHRY and CDR2 SYGVKD. V was trimmed by 2 bases and J by 0 bases, leaving 10 bases between them. The CDR3 is 15 residues long. DNA for the CDR3: TGTGCCATCAGTGAGGAAGGGCAGTTGAACACTGAAGCTTTCTTT. It yields the protein CAISEEGQLNTEAFF.

This chain joins TRBV11-3 and TRBJ2-4, with D possibly matching TRBD1 (5 bases). The germline V gene has CDR1 SGHNT and CDR2 YENEEA. V was pared by 5 bases and J by 1 base, with 12 bases between. CDR3 size: 15 residues. The CDR3: CASSRQGAAKNIQYF. The CDR3 DNA reads TGTGCCAGCAGCCGGCAGGGTGCTGCCAAAAACATTCAGTACTTC.

The chain is built from TRBV28 and TRBJ1-1, with D tentatively TRBD1 (6 bases). V shed 5 bases and J shed 1 base, with 14 bases lying between them. The germline V gene has CDR1 MDHEN and CDR2 SYDVKM. The CDR3 totals 15 residues. The CDR3 bases are TGTGCCAGCAGTAGACTTACAGGGAAGAACACTGAAGCTTTCTTT. Its translation: CASSRLTGKNTEAFF.

The V and J genes are TRBV5-8 and TRBJ1-1; D may be TRBD1 (5 bases). V dropped 0 bases and J dropped 0 bases, with 9 bases sitting between them. Germline V lookup: CDR1 SGHTS, CDR2 YDEGEE. There are 15 residues in the CDR3. The CDR3 coding sequence is TGTGCCAGCAGCTTGGCCTCAGGGATGAACACTGAAGCTTTCTTT. This translates into CASSLASGMNTEAFF.

The chain has TRBV10-2 and TRBJ2-3; no reliable D call. Germline V gene lookup returns CDR1 WSHSY and CDR2 SAAADI. The V end lost 5 bases, the J end lost 1 base, and 4 bases lay between the germline ends. This CDR3 contains 12 residues. The CDR3 region has the DNA TGCGCCAGCAGTTTACGCACAGATACGCAGTATTTT. The encoded protein is CASSLRTDTQYF.

The chain carries TRBV2 and TRBJ1-1; D gene uncertain. The V gene's germline CDR1 is SNHLY and CDR2 FYNNEI. V lost 2 bases, J lost 7 bases, and 8 bases lay in between. This CDR3 is built from 12 residues. For the CDR3, the DNA is TGTGCCAGCAGTGAACAGTCGTTTGAAGCTTTCTTT. The encoded protein is CASSEQSFEAFF.

The chain uses TRBV19 and TRBJ2-1, with D possibly being TRBD2 (6 bases). Trimming removed 6 bases from V and 7 bases from J, with 13 bases in between. The CDR3 covers 13 residues. CDR1 and CDR2 (germline): LNHDA, SQIVND (reference sequence). The chain's CDR3 is CASRNSGRNEQFF. CDR3 DNA sequence: TGTGCCAGTAGAAATAGCGGAAGGAATGAGCAGTTCTTC. The variable domain in full, completed from reference TRBV19 and TRBJ2-1, reads DGGITQSPKYLFRKEGQNVTLSCEQNLNHDAMYWYRQDPGQGLRLIYYSQIVNDFQKGDIAEGYSVSREKKESFPLTVTSAQKNPTAFYLCASRNSGRNEQFFGPGTRLTVL.

The chain combines TRBV28 with TRBJ2-3; D is ambiguous. From germline, CDR1 is MDHEN and CDR2 SYDVKM. V shed 1 base and J shed 6 bases, with 17 bases lying between them. The CDR3 runs 16 residues. This chain's CDR3 is CASSLSRFPQMDTQYF. In DNA form, the CDR3 reads TGTGCCAGCAGTTTATCCCGGTTCCCTCAGATGGATACGCAGTATTTT.

This clone was seen once. V and J are TRBV7-2 and TRBJ2-7; TRBD1 aligns across 7 bases. Germline CDR1 SGHTA, CDR2 FQGNSA. CDR3 length equals 14 residues. Trimming removed 9 bases from V and 0 bases from J; junction bases left unmatched: 8. CDR3 sequence (DNA): TGTGCCAGTGGATCCGGGACAGCCTCCTACGAGCAGTACTTC. Translating gives CASGSGTASYEQYF.